The TCR beta chain under discussion was sequenced for a study of siplizumab effects on memory and regulatory T cells. General observations from the study: Confirmatory evidence of suppressive function in proliferating siplizumab-culture Tregs was not obtained.

A note on this clone: Its antigen is unidentified.

CDR1 is SNHLY and CDR2 is FYNNEI in the germline V gene. The CDR3 spans 18 residues. V lost 6 bases and J lost 8; bases outside the gene matches: 13. Only in-frame clones appear in the TCRdb table, and some are missing; sequencing was by immunoSEQ multiplex PCR. The top ten clones hold 0.25% to 0.35% of a sample with 100,000 or so clones, about 93% of them seen once. This clonotype was sampled from a human donor in good health. The specimen sequenced was CD4+ T cells sorted from blood. The chain has TRBV2 and TRBJ2-2; 15 bases line up with TRBD2. CDR3 protein: CASSTGTSGGIGPGELFF. DNA of the CDR3: TGTGCCAGCAGCACCGGGACTAGCGGGGGGATCGGGCCTGGGGAGCTGTTTTTT.